This is a list of T cell receptor beta chains from one sample in a study of blood T cell repertoires in COVID-19. Produced via immunoSEQ multiplex PCR; TCRdb's table is partial and in-frame only. The sample lists under 350,000 clones; over 80% were seen once. Sequenced input: peripheral blood. Receptors were obtained from a man in his 60s who had recovered from COVID-19. CDR3s include the opening cysteine and the closing phenylalanine or tryptophan. The order of the fields is J gene, CDR3 length, D gene, clone size, V gene, CDR3 DNA, CDR3 protein. The D gene is left open where the match is weak. Size is omitted from some rows. Given values are once, few, many or a class for expanded clones.

J gene: TRBJ2-1
CDR3 length: 18
D gene: TRBD2
clone size: NA
V gene: TRBV7-8
CDR3 DNA: TGTGCCAGCAGGAGGGGACTAGCGGGGGCCGGGAACTACAATGAGCAGTTCTTC
CDR3 protein: CASRRGLAGAGNYNEQFF

J gene: TRBJ2-7
CDR3 length: 15
D gene: NA
clone size: NA
V gene: TRBV4-2
CDR3 DNA: TGTGCCAGCAGCCAAGATCTGGCTAGCGCCTACGAGCAGTACTTC
CDR3 protein: CASSQDLASAYEQYF

J gene: TRBJ2-7
CDR3 length: 13
D gene: TRBD1
clone size: NA
V gene: TRBV27
CDR3 DNA: TGTGCCAGCAGTTTGTTACAGGGGTACGAGCAGTACTTC
CDR3 protein: CASSLLQGYEQYF

J gene: TRBJ2-2
CDR3 length: 16
D gene: TRBD2
clone size: NA
V gene: TRBV7-2
CDR3 DNA: TGTGCCAGCAGCTTAGCGTTTAGCGGGGCGGGCGGGGAGCTGTTTTTT
CDR3 protein: CASSLAFSGAGGELFF

J gene: TRBJ2-5
CDR3 length: 15
D gene: NA
clone size: NA
V gene: TRBV10-3
CDR3 DNA: TGTGCCATCAGTGAGCCGAGCGGTATTCAAGAGACCCAGTACTTC
CDR3 protein: CAISEPSGIQETQYF

J gene: TRBJ2-4
CDR3 length: 15
D gene: NA
clone size: NA
V gene: TRBV3-1/TRBV3-2
CDR3 DNA: TGTGCCAGCAGCCAAGGCACTGTTCCAACAAACATTCAGTACTTC
CDR3 protein: CASSQGTVPTNIQYF

J gene: TRBJ2-3
CDR3 length: 14
D gene: NA
clone size: NA
V gene: TRBV19
CDR3 DNA: TGTGCCAGTAGTAAGACAGGCAACATGGATACGCAGTATTTT
CDR3 protein: CASSKTGNMDTQYF

J gene: TRBJ2-3
CDR3 length: 16
D gene: NA
clone size: few
V gene: TRBV9
CDR3 DNA: TGTGCCAGCAGCGTAGGTAGGGAGAGGAGAACAGATACGCAGTATTTT
CDR3 protein: CASSVGRERRTDTQYF

J gene: TRBJ2-1
CDR3 length: 14
D gene: NA
clone size: NA
V gene: TRBV24-1
CDR3 DNA: TGTGCCACCAGTCGGCAGGGTGGGAACAATGAGCAGTTCTTC
CDR3 protein: CATSRQGGNNEQFF

J gene: TRBJ1-2
CDR3 length: 13
D gene: NA
clone size: NA
V gene: TRBV29-1
CDR3 DNA: TGCAGCGTTGTACCCAGGGGTGGCTATGGCTACACCTTC
CDR3 protein: CSVVPRGGYGYTF

J gene: TRBJ2-7
CDR3 length: 12
D gene: NA
clone size: NA
V gene: TRBV7-9
CDR3 DNA: TGTGCCAGCAGCCCCACCAGGCTCGAGCAGTACTTC
CDR3 protein: CASSPTRLEQYF

J gene: TRBJ1-6
CDR3 length: 15
D gene: TRBD1
clone size: many
V gene: TRBV6-5
CDR3 DNA: TGTGCCAGCAGAGAGGGACAGAGCTATAATTCACCCCTCCACTTT
CDR3 protein: CASREGQSYNSPLHF

J gene: TRBJ1-6
CDR3 length: 14
D gene: NA
clone size: once
V gene: TRBV14
CDR3 DNA: TGTGCCAGCAGCCAAACGGGCTATAATTCACCCCTCCACTTT
CDR3 protein: CASSQTGYNSPLHF

J gene: TRBJ2-3
CDR3 length: 11
D gene: NA
clone size: NA
V gene: TRBV12-3/TRBV12-4
CDR3 DNA: TGTGCCAGCAGTTTATCCGGTACGCAGTATTTT
CDR3 protein: CASSLSGTQYF

J gene: TRBJ2-3
CDR3 length: 16
D gene: TRBD1
clone size: NA
V gene: TRBV2
CDR3 DNA: TGTGCCAGCAGTGGGCGGACAGGTTTAAACACAGATACGCAGTATTTT
CDR3 protein: CASSGRTGLNTDTQYF

J gene: TRBJ2-7
CDR3 length: 12
D gene: NA
clone size: NA
V gene: TRBV5-4
CDR3 DNA: TGTGCCAGCAACATCGTCGGCGGCGAGCAGTACTTC
CDR3 protein: CASNIVGGEQYF

J gene: TRBJ2-7
CDR3 length: 15
D gene: NA
clone size: NA
V gene: TRBV6-6
CDR3 DNA: TGTGCCAGCAGTTACCCAGGACAGAGCTCCTACGAGCAGTACTTC
CDR3 protein: CASSYPGQSSYEQYF

J gene: TRBJ2-3
CDR3 length: 14
D gene: NA
clone size: NA
V gene: TRBV4-1
CDR3 DNA: TGCGCCAGCAGCCAAGAAGGGGCCACAGATACGCAGTATTTT
CDR3 protein: CASSQEGATDTQYF

J gene: TRBJ2-1
CDR3 length: 15
D gene: TRBD2
clone size: once
V gene: TRBV18
CDR3 DNA: TGTGCCAGCTCACCCGGACTAGCGGGGAGGAATGAGCAGTTCTTC
CDR3 protein: CASSPGLAGRNEQFF

J gene: TRBJ1-4
CDR3 length: 15
D gene: TRBD1
clone size: NA
V gene: TRBV6-1
CDR3 DNA: TGTGCCAGCAGTGACCGGGACAGGGCTAATGAAAAACTGTTTTTT
CDR3 protein: CASSDRDRANEKLFF

J gene: TRBJ1-3
CDR3 length: 15
D gene: NA
clone size: NA
V gene: TRBV5-1
CDR3 DNA: TGCGCCAGCAGCTTGGAGTGGAGCTCTGGAAACACCATATATTTT
CDR3 protein: CASSLEWSSGNTIYF

J gene: TRBJ1-2
CDR3 length: 16
D gene: NA
clone size: NA
V gene: TRBV6-1
CDR3 DNA: TGTGCCAGCAGTGAAGCGACTACGTTTACGAACTATGGCTACACCTTC
CDR3 protein: CASSEATTFTNYGYTF

J gene: TRBJ2-1
CDR3 length: 15
D gene: TRBD1
clone size: NA
V gene: TRBV29-1
CDR3 DNA: TGCAGCGTGATTACAGGGGGCGGTTTTTCCCATGAGCAGTTCTTC
CDR3 protein: CSVITGGGFSHEQFF

J gene: TRBJ2-3
CDR3 length: 14
D gene: TRBD2
clone size: NA
V gene: TRBV13
CDR3 DNA: TGTGCCAGCAGCCCAGGACTAGCGGCAGATACGCAGTATTTT
CDR3 protein: CASSPGLAADTQYF

J gene: TRBJ1-2
CDR3 length: 17
D gene: NA
clone size: NA
V gene: TRBV5-5
CDR3 DNA: TGTGCCAGCAGCTTGAGCGCGGGAGACGCCGATCGGTATGGCTACACCTTC
CDR3 protein: CASSLSAGDADRYGYTF

J gene: TRBJ1-2
CDR3 length: 15
D gene: TRBD1
clone size: few
V gene: TRBV4-2
CDR3 DNA: TGTGCCAGCAGCCACCCGACAGGGCCCTACTATGGCTACACCTTC
CDR3 protein: CASSHPTGPYYGYTF

J gene: TRBJ2-7
CDR3 length: 14
D gene: TRBD1
clone size: NA
V gene: TRBV7-9
CDR3 DNA: TGTGCCAGCAGCTTAGGAGACAGGGACTACGAGCAGTACTTC
CDR3 protein: CASSLGDRDYEQYF

J gene: TRBJ1-1
CDR3 length: 12
D gene: NA
clone size: NA
V gene: TRBV12-3/TRBV12-4
CDR3 DNA: TGTGCCAGCAGTTTATGGGGGGCTGAAGCTTTCTTT
CDR3 protein: CASSLWGAEAFF

J gene: TRBJ2-4
CDR3 length: 14
D gene: NA
clone size: NA
V gene: TRBV6-5
CDR3 DNA: TGTGCCAGCAGACGGGACAAAGCCAAAAACATTCAGTACTTC
CDR3 protein: CASRRDKAKNIQYF

J gene: TRBJ2-3
CDR3 length: 15
D gene: NA
clone size: NA
V gene: TRBV6-6
CDR3 DNA: TGTGCCAGCAGCCCTAGGACAGCCGGCACAGATACGCAGTATTTT
CDR3 protein: CASSPRTAGTDTQYF

J gene: TRBJ2-7
CDR3 length: 15
D gene: NA
clone size: few
V gene: TRBV28
CDR3 DNA: TGTGCCAGCAGTTCTGTAGCGAGATCTAAATACGAGCAGTACTTC
CDR3 protein: CASSSVARSKYEQYF

J gene: TRBJ2-7
CDR3 length: 15
D gene: NA
clone size: NA
V gene: TRBV5-4
CDR3 DNA: TGTGCCAGCAGCTTGGCCCAACAGGGAGCCTACGAGCAGTACTTC
CDR3 protein: CASSLAQQGAYEQYF

J gene: TRBJ1-1
CDR3 length: 13
D gene: TRBD1
clone size: NA
V gene: TRBV6-5
CDR3 DNA: TGTGCCAGCATTCGACAGGGGCGCACTGAAGCTTTCTTT
CDR3 protein: CASIRQGRTEAFF